One sample yielded the 28 T cell receptor beta chains listed below, sequenced in a study of cytomegalovirus exposure and HLA in healthy donors. This PCR relied on a set of 60 Vbeta primers and 13 Jbeta primers. Measured with immunoSEQ multiplex PCR; TCRdb has only the in-frame clones, and not every one. This sample's clone table lists 80,000 or so clones. What was sequenced was PBMCs. Every receptor here comes from a woman aged 25 to 39 in good health and CMV-seronegative.

The chain carries TRBV19 and TRBJ2-1, with 14 bases matching TRBD2. The germline CDR1 and CDR2 sequences are LNHDA and SQIVND (reference sequence). V lost 4 bases and J lost 8; bases outside the gene matches: 7. There are 16 residues in the CDR3. The CDR3 sequence: CASSKQPGLAGDEQFF. The DNA for the CDR3 is TGTGCCAGTAGTAAACAACCGGGACTAGCGGGAGATGAGCAGTTCTTC.

CDR3 loop: CASSQVGQGNTGELFF. CDR3 coding DNA: TGCGCCAGCAGCCAGGTTGGACAGGGAAACACCGGGGAGCTGTTTTTT. This chain links TRBV4-1 with TRBJ2-2; TRBD1 matches at 8 bases. CDR1 is MGHRA, CDR2 YSYEKL, per germline. The CDR3 has 16 residues. The V segment lost 3 bases and the J segment 2 bases; nucleotides outside the gene matches: 5.

The rearrangement uses TRBV13 and TRBJ1-1, with 7 nucleotides matching TRBD1. The CDR3 spans 18 residues. Losses at the gene ends were 5 bases for V and 0 bases for J; bases not matched to a gene: 15. Germline-derived CDR1 and CDR2 are PRHDT and FYEKMQ (reference sequence). CDR3 DNA sequence: TGTGCCAGCAGCACAGGGACAGAGGGTCCAATAATGAACACTGAAGCTTTCTTT. Amino acid sequence: CASSTGTEGPIMNTEAFF. The full variable domain, in which reference TRBV13 and TRBJ1-1 provide the parts outside the CDR3, is AAGVIQSPRHLIKEKRETATLKCYPIPRHDTVYWYQQGPGQDPQFLISFYEKMQSDKGSIPDRFSAQQFSDYHSELNMSSLELGDSALYFCASSTGTEGPIMNTEAFFGQGTRLTVV.

This chain links TRBV6-1 with TRBJ1-1; perhaps TRBD1 as D (6 bases). In germline, CDR1 is MNHNS, CDR2 SASEGT. The CDR3 spans 14 residues. Trimming pared 6 bases from V and 4 bases from J, leaving 15 bases between. The CDR3 sequence is CASRAGGRVTEAFF. In nucleotides, the CDR3 is TGTGCCAGCAGGGCCGGGGGGCGAGTCACTGAAGCTTTCTTT.

The chain joins TRBV19 to TRBJ2-1; 9 bases are shared with TRBD2. Germline CDR1 and CDR2: LNHDA and SQIVND (reference sequence). The CDR3 extends over 17 amino acids. The junction had 11 bases not matched to a gene; V was cut back by 4 bases and J by 4 bases. In DNA form, the CDR3 reads TGTGCCAGTAGTAGTTCGGCGGGAGGGCAACAGTACAATGAGCAGTTCTTC. This encodes CASSSSAGGQQYNEQFF.

V is TRBV14 and J is TRBJ1-4; D is ambiguous. Germline V gives CDR1 SGHDN, CDR2 FVKESK. There are 15 residues in the CDR3. V lost 4 bases to trimming and J lost 4 bases, with 13 bases between them. CDR3 in amino acids: CASSRALGFNEKLFF. CDR3 coding DNA: TGTGCCAGCAGCCGGGCTTTGGGCTTTAATGAAAAACTGTTTTTT.

V gene TRBV5-6 combines with J gene TRBJ2-3, with D possibly being TRBD2 (5 bases). V lost 3 bases and J 13 bases, leaving 15 bases between the germline ends. This CDR3 spans 12 amino acids. CDR1 SGHDT and CDR2 YYEEEE come from the germline V gene. This CDR3 is CASSSSRRGEYF. The CDR3 nucleotides are TGTGCCAGCAGCTCCTCTAGACGGGGAGAGTATTTT.

The chain has TRBV15 and TRBJ2-3; D gene unclear. The V gene lost 1 base and the J gene lost 0 bases, with 11 bases spanning the gap. CDR3 size: 16 residues. Germline values: CDR1 LNHNV, CDR2 YYDKDF (reference sequence). In DNA, the CDR3 is TGTGCCACCAGCAGAGGTTCCAGTTCTAGCACAGATACGCAGTATTTT. Translation: CATSRGSSSSTDTQYF.

The gene calls are TRBV4-1 and TRBJ1-4; 7 bases match TRBD1. Germline assignment: CDR1 MGHRA and CDR2 YSYEKL. The CDR3 has 15 residues. With 6 bases clipped from V and 4 bases from J, the junction kept 8 bases outside the gene matches. The DNA for the CDR3 is TGCGCCAGCAGGAGACAGGGCCAGGTTAATGAAAAACTGTTTTTT. Translation gives CASRRQGQVNEKLFF.

The genes are TRBV7-2 and TRBJ1-2; 8 positions agree with TRBD1. Germline trimming cut 5 bases from V and 5 bases from J; bases unmatched to any gene: 4. This CDR3 spans 13 amino acids. CDR1 is SGHTA, CDR2 FQGNSA, per germline. This CDR3 is CASSVDRVYGYTF. CDR3 nucleotide sequence: TGTGCCAGCAGCGTGGACAGGGTGTATGGCTACACCTTC.

Here the CDR3 reads CASSYTTGDSPLHF. The DNA for the CDR3 is TGTGCCAGCAGTTATACGACAGGGGATTCACCCCTCCACTTT. This chain connects TRBV28 to TRBJ1-6; 8 nucleotides line up with TRBD1. Germline-derived CDR1 and CDR2 are MDHEN and SYDVKM. V gave up 4 bases and J gave up 8 bases; unmatched junction bases: 4. This CDR3 spans 14 amino acids.

The chain is built from TRBV19 and TRBJ2-7; 10 nucleotides align to TRBD1. V gave up 5 bases and J gave up 5 bases; unmatched junction bases: 3. The length of the CDR3 is 13 residues. Germline V gene lookup returns CDR1 LNHDA and CDR2 SQIVND (reference sequence). CDR3 DNA sequence: TGTGCCAGTAGTCCGGGACAGGGGAACGAGCAGTACTTC. Translation gives CASSPGQGNEQYF.

This sequence joins TRBV7-7 and TRBJ2-2; 9 bases map to TRBD2. Trimming cost V 1 base and J 3 bases; bases outside gene matches: 0. CDR1 and CDR2 (germline): SSHAT, FNYEAQ (reference sequence). CDR3 length equals 15 residues. Here the CDR3 DNA reads TGTGCCAGCAGCTTAGTAGCGGGAGACACCGGGGAGCTGTTTTTT. The encoded protein is CASSLVAGDTGELFF.

The J gene is TRBJ2-1, the V gene TRBV29-1, with TRBD2 identical over 11 bases. In germline, CDR1 is SQVTM, CDR2 ANQGSEA. The V and J ends lost 6 bases and 9 bases, in that order; junction bases with no gene match: 13. The CDR3 sequence is 15 residues long. DNA for the CDR3: TGCAGCGTGGGCACTAGCGGGAGTAATGTGGTTGAGCAGTTCTTC. Translating gives CSVGTSGSNVVEQFF.

The chain uses TRBV6-5 and TRBJ1-1, with 8 bases fitting TRBD1. The V gene end was trimmed by 8 bases and the J gene end by 0 bases; junction bases not matched to a gene: 2. The CDR3 is made up of 13 amino acids. Per germline, CDR1 MNHEY and CDR2 SVGAGI. CDR3 DNA: TGTGCCAGCGGACAGGGCGTGAACACTGAAGCTTTCTTT. This sequence encodes CASGQGVNTEAFF.

The chain is built from TRBV23-1 and TRBJ1-1; D possibly corresponds to TRBD1 (6 bases). TRBV23-1 is classed as an ORF, of uncertain function. Trimming stripped 2 bases from V and 0 bases from J, with 13 bases between. The CDR3 loop spans 16 amino acids. Here the CDR3 DNA reads TGCGCCAGCAGTCAAGCAGGACAGAACTTGAACACTGAAGCTTTCTTT. Protein product: CASSQAGQNLNTEAFF.

V is TRBV5-1 and J is TRBJ2-7, with a possible D match to TRBD1 (5 bases). The germline V gene encodes CDR1 SGHRS and CDR2 YFSETQ. The CDR3 runs to 15 residues. V lost 4 bases to trimming and J lost 5 bases, with 19 bases between them. The CDR3 DNA follows: TGCGCCAGCAGCCTAACAGGCGTTCCAGGAAACGAGCAGTACTTC. This gives the protein CASSLTGVPGNEQYF.

The rearrangement joins TRBV7-9 to TRBJ1-3; TRBD1 might be the D (6 bases). This CDR3 is 14 amino acids long. V lost 5 bases and J lost 1, with 9 bases in between. CDR1 is SEHNR and CDR2 is FQNEAQ in the germline V gene (reference sequence). The DNA of the CDR3 is TGTGCCAGCAGCCCAGGGGTATCTGGAAACACCATATATTTT. This translates into CASSPGVSGNTIYF.

The CDR3 region is CASSYPGAYEQYF. The CDR3 region has the DNA TGCGCCAGCAGTTATCCAGGGGCCTACGAGCAGTACTTC. The gene calls are TRBV4-1 and TRBJ2-7, with a possible D match to TRBD1 (6 bases). Germline-derived CDR1 and CDR2 are MGHRA and YSYEKL. With 6 bases removed from V and 2 bases from J, the gap between germline ends came to 11 bases. The CDR3 runs to 13 residues.

The J gene is TRBJ2-1, the V gene TRBV7-9; D is perhaps TRBD2 (7 bases). This CDR3 spans 13 amino acids. From germline, CDR1 is SEHNR and CDR2 FQNEAQ (reference sequence). The V end was cut by 7 bases, the J end by 7 bases, with 14 bases between. CDR3 nucleotide sequence: TGTGCCAGCAATTTCGCGGGGGCTAATGAGCAGTTCTTC. This encodes CASNFAGANEQFF.

The V call is TRBV5-1, the J call TRBJ2-2, with TRBD2 matching over 9 bases. Trimming cost V 2 bases and J 2 bases; bases outside gene matches: 7. The CDR3 consists of 17 residues. The germline CDR1 and CDR2 sequences are SGHRS and YFSETQ. In DNA form, the CDR3 reads TGCGCCAGCAGCTTAGGGCTAGCGGGATTTAACACCGGGGAGCTGTTTTTT. Protein sequence: CASSLGLAGFNTGELFF.

This chain connects TRBV6-1 to TRBJ1-3; TRBD1 is a possible D gene (5 bases). V lost 1 base and J 5 bases, leaving 18 bases between the germline ends. This CDR3 is 17 amino acids long. Germline-derived CDR1 and CDR2 are MNHNS and SASEGT. The CDR3 bases are TGTGCCAGCAGTGAAGGTGCAGGACAACACCAGAGAAACACCATATATTTT. Its translation: CASSEGAGQHQRNTIYF.

The chain joins TRBV29-1 to TRBJ1-1; D is uncertain. The germline V gene encodes CDR1 SQVTM and CDR2 ANQGSEA. Trimming took 2 bases from V and 0 from J, leaving 7 bases between them. The CDR3 runs to 13 residues. CDR3 region: CSVEYGMNTEAFF. DNA for the CDR3: TGCAGCGTTGAATACGGGATGAACACTGAAGCTTTCTTT. The entire variable domain, with the rest obtained from reference TRBV29-1 and TRBJ1-1, is as follows: SAVISQKPSRDICQRGTSLTIQCQVDSQVTMMFWYRQQPGQSLTLIATANQGSEATYESGFVIDKFPISRPNLTFSTLTVSNMSPEDSSIYLCSVEYGMNTEAFFGQGTRLTVV.

V usage is TRBV19 and J usage is TRBJ2-1; tentative D call: TRBD2 (5 bases). V shed 3 bases and J shed 3 bases, with 15 bases lying between them. From germline, CDR1 is LNHDA and CDR2 SQIVND (reference sequence). This CDR3 has 16 residues. CDR3 in amino acids: CASSIPGNSLYNEQFF. CDR3 nucleotide sequence: TGTGCCAGTAGTATCCCCGGGAACTCCCTCTACAATGAGCAGTTCTTC.

This chain connects TRBV6-5 to TRBJ1-5, with 7 bases identical to TRBD1. Germline values: CDR1 MNHEY, CDR2 SVGAGI. J lost 3 bases, V lost 4 bases, and 9 bases had no gene match. The CDR3 consists of 16 residues. The CDR3: CASSSLKGAINQPQHF. CDR3 sequence (DNA): TGTGCCAGCAGTTCACTAAAGGGGGCGATCAATCAGCCCCAGCATTTT.

On this clone itself: The same CDR3 arises from other DNA sequences in this sample as well. The chain couples TRBV19 to TRBJ1-2, with D tentatively TRBD1 (6 bases). This CDR3 is built from 13 residues. The germline CDR1 and CDR2 sequences are LNHDA and SQIVND (reference sequence). The V end was cut by 3 bases, the J end by 5 bases, with 10 bases between. In DNA form, the CDR3 reads TGTGCCAGTAGTATCGGCAGGGGATATGGCTACACCTTC. Protein sequence: CASSIGRGYGYTF. The entire variable domain, with the rest obtained from reference TRBV19 and TRBJ1-2, is as follows: DGGITQSPKYLFRKEGQNVTLSCEQNLNHDAMYWYRQDPGQGLRLIYYSQIVNDFQKGDIAEGYSVSREKKESFPLTVTSAQKNPTAFYLCASSIGRGYGYTFGSGTRLTVV.

J is TRBJ1-1 and V is TRBV19, with a weak D call TRBD1 (6 bases). The V gene lost 1 base and the J gene lost 3 bases, with 9 bases spanning the gap. The germline V gene has CDR1 LNHDA and CDR2 SQIVND (reference sequence). The length of the CDR3 is 14 residues. The CDR3 sequence is CASSIVAGDTEAFF. The CDR3 DNA follows: TGTGCCAGTAGTATAGTAGCAGGGGACACTGAAGCTTTCTTT. Full variable domain (remainder filled in from reference TRBV19 and TRBJ1-1): DGGITQSPKYLFRKEGQNVTLSCEQNLNHDAMYWYRQDPGQGLRLIYYSQIVNDFQKGDIAEGYSVSREKKESFPLTVTSAQKNPTAFYLCASSIVAGDTEAFFGQGTRLTVV.

The chain has TRBV6-5 and TRBJ2-3; TRBD2 agrees at 7 bases. Germline lookup yields CDR1 MNHEY and CDR2 SVGAGI. CDR3 length: 16 residues. J lost 2 bases, V lost 2 bases, and 7 bases had no gene match. Written as DNA, the CDR3 is TGTGCCAGCAGTTACCTGGGGGGAGGGAACACAGATACGCAGTATTTT. Its protein product is CASSYLGGGNTDTQYF.